These T cell receptor beta chains were read from a single sample in a study of T cell responses to AZD1222 COVID-19 vaccine. Sequencing was performed with immunoSEQ multiplex PCR; in TCRdb, only in-frame clones are kept and a portion is missing. The data hold more than 150,000 clones, with 85% to 95% observed a single time. This material consisted of peripheral blood, taken on day 0 of AZD1222 vaccination. Receptors were obtained from an adult in good health. Each CDR3 is given with its conserved first and last residue. D genes are given only for firm matches. Size tells how often a clone was seen (once, few, many) or the class of an expanded clone, and some rows leave it out.

V	J	size	D	DNA	CDR3
TRBV11-3	TRBJ1-2	NA	TRBD1	TGTGCCAGCAGCCCCCGACAGGGTTCGAACTATGGCTACACCTTC	CASSPRQGSNYGYTF
TRBV3-1/TRBV3-2	TRBJ1-5	NA	TRBD1	TGTGCCAGCAGCCAAAACCTCCAGGGGGCGAGCAATCAGCCCCAGCATTTT	CASSQNLQGASNQPQHF
TRBV7-9	TRBJ2-2	NA	TRBD2	TGTGCCAGCTCAGCGGGAGCGGGGACCGGGGAGCTGTTTTTT	CASSAGAGTGELFF
TRBV7-3	TRBJ1-1	NA	TRBD1	TGTGCCAGCAGCCCCGGACAGGGGACTGAAGCTTTCTTT	CASSPGQGTEAFF
TRBV5-4	TRBJ2-2	NA	NA	TGTGCCAGCAGCTTGGACTTGCGGTCCGGGGAGCTGTTTTTT	CASSLDLRSGELFF
TRBV5-1	TRBJ1-1	NA	NA	TGCGCCAGCAGCGGGAGAGCGGGGGGGAACACTGAAGCTTTCTTT	CASSGRAGGNTEAFF
TRBV10-3	TRBJ2-7	once	NA	TGTGCCATCAGTGGGAGCCAGGAGCAGTACTTC	CAISGSQEQYF
TRBV6-5	TRBJ1-1	once	TRBD1	TGTGCCAGCACCGGGACAGGGGTGCTGAACACTGAAGCTTTCTTT	CASTGTGVLNTEAFF
TRBV7-9	TRBJ1-5	NA	TRBD1	TGTGCCAGCAGCCCCTTTGGACAGGGGAGCAATCAGCCCCAGCATTTT	CASSPFGQGSNQPQHF
TRBV7-2	TRBJ1-2	few	NA	TGTGCCAGCAGCTTCGGGGCCGGGTCTAACTATGGCTACACCTTC	CASSFGAGSNYGYTF
TRBV7-8	TRBJ2-3	once	TRBD1	TGTGCCAGCAGCCGCGACAGGGGCCTCACAGATACGCAGTATTTT	CASSRDRGLTDTQYF
TRBV4-3	TRBJ1-5	NA	NA	TGCGCCAGCAGCCAAGACAGGGGCTACGAATGGCCCCAGCATTTT	CASSQDRGYEWPQHF
TRBV6-5	TRBJ1-2	NA	NA	TGTGCCAGCAGTTACCTGGCAGCTAACTATGGCTACACCTTC	CASSYLAANYGYTF
TRBV12-3/TRBV12-4	TRBJ1-2	NA	NA	TGTGCCAGCAGTTTTGGAGGTCACTATGGCTACACCTTC	CASSFGGHYGYTF
TRBV7-2	TRBJ1-2	NA	TRBD1	TGTGCCAGCAGGCGGACAGGGGGCTATGGCTACACCTTC	CASRRTGGYGYTF
TRBV6-2/TRBV6-3	TRBJ1-6	NA	NA	TGTGCCAGCAGTTACGAATCAGGGATGACCTATAATTCACCCCTCCACTTT	CASSYESGMTYNSPLHF
TRBV10-1	TRBJ1-1	NA	NA	TGCGCCAGCAGTGAGGGGAGGGGAGGGAACACTGAAGCTTTCTTT	CASSEGRGGNTEAFF
TRBV28	TRBJ1-2	once	NA	TGTGCCAGCAGTTTCGCCCAGGGGCGCGGCTATGGCTACACCTTC	CASSFAQGRGYGYTF
TRBV16	TRBJ1-2	NA	NA	TGTGCCAGCAGCTACTCCGGGGAAGGTGGCTACACCTTC	CASSYSGEGGYTF
TRBV4-1	TRBJ2-4	NA	NA	TGCGCCAGCAGCCAACGCCTTAAGCAGGCCAAAAACATTCAGTACTTC	CASSQRLKQAKNIQYF
TRBV7-2	TRBJ1-5	once	NA	TGTGCCAGCAGAGACGGGAGCAATCAGCCCCAGCATTTT	CASRDGSNQPQHF
TRBV27	TRBJ1-1	NA	NA	TGTGCCAGCAGTGACGCCTCGGGAAGGCAGAACACTGAAGCTTTCTTT	CASSDASGRQNTEAFF
TRBV7-2	TRBJ1-2	NA	NA	TGTGCCAGCAGCTCCGGCATGGGCATTAACTATGGCTACACCTTC	CASSSGMGINYGYTF
TRBV29-1	TRBJ1-4	NA	NA	TGCAGCGTTTATAGAGGTGGGGGGGAAAAACTGTTTTTT	CSVYRGGGEKLFF
TRBV5-6	TRBJ1-2	NA	NA	TGTGCCAGCTCTGGGGGCTTGGGTGGCTACACCTTC	CASSGGLGGYTF
TRBV28	TRBJ1-4	NA	TRBD1	TGTGCCAGCAGTGTGGAGACAGGGGAAAAACTGTTTTTT	CASSVETGEKLFF
TRBV5-1	TRBJ1-1	NA	NA	TGCGCCAGCAGCTTTGGGGGGATGAACACTGAAGCTTTCTTT	CASSFGGMNTEAFF
TRBV13	TRBJ2-2	NA	NA	TGTGCCAGCAGCTTAGGGGGAAACACCGGGGAGCTGTTTTTT	CASSLGGNTGELFF
TRBV27	TRBJ1-6	NA	NA	TGTGCCAGCAGTTACTACCCTCCGGGGAGTAGCTCCTATAATTCACCCCTCCACTTT	CASSYYPPGSSSYNSPLHF
TRBV7-2	TRBJ1-1	NA	NA	TGTGCCAGCAGCTCCTCGGGGGCAAGGAGGTTCACTGAAGCTTTCTTT	CASSSSGARRFTEAFF
TRBV7-9	TRBJ2-2	NA	TRBD1	TGTGCCAGCAGCTTAGGAGGGGGCAGCGCCGGGGAGCTGTTTTTT	CASSLGGGSAGELFF
TRBV6-4	TRBJ2-7	NA	TRBD2	TGTGCCAGCAGTGCCTCAGCGGGGAGCTCCTACGAGCAGTACTTC	CASSASAGSSYEQYF
TRBV30	TRBJ1-3	NA	NA	TGTGCCTGGAGTGTTCTGCAGTTATACTCTGGAAACACCATATATTTT	CAWSVLQLYSGNTIYF
TRBV10-3	TRBJ1-1	NA	NA	TGTGCCATCAGTGATGCGGCAGTCCCTGAAGCTTTCTTT	CAISDAAVPEAFF
TRBV11-2	TRBJ2-2	NA	NA	TGTGCCAGCAGCTTAGAAAGTACCGGGGAGCTGTTTTTT	CASSLESTGELFF
TRBV2	TRBJ1-2	NA	NA	TGTGCCAGCAGTGAAGAGGCCAGGAACTATGGCTACACCTTC	CASSEEARNYGYTF
TRBV2	TRBJ1-3	NA	NA	TGTGCCAGCAGTGAATCAGGGTCCGCTGGAAACACCATATATTTT	CASSESGSAGNTIYF
TRBV16	TRBJ1-2	NA	NA	TGTGCCAGCAGCCAATCCCATGGGGGAGTCGCATATGGCTACACCTTC	CASSQSHGGVAYGYTF
TRBV7-2	TRBJ2-7	NA	NA	TGTGCCAGCAGCCCCGGGGCGGTGAGACATTACGAGCAGTACTTC	CASSPGAVRHYEQYF
TRBV6-1	TRBJ2-1	NA	NA	TGTGCCAGCAGTGAAGCTCTTAGACAGCAGGGCAATGAGCAGTTCTTC	CASSEALRQQGNEQFF
TRBV10-2	TRBJ1-5	NA	NA	TGCGCCAGCAGTGTATCAGGTGGCAATCAGCCCCAGCATTTT	CASSVSGGNQPQHF